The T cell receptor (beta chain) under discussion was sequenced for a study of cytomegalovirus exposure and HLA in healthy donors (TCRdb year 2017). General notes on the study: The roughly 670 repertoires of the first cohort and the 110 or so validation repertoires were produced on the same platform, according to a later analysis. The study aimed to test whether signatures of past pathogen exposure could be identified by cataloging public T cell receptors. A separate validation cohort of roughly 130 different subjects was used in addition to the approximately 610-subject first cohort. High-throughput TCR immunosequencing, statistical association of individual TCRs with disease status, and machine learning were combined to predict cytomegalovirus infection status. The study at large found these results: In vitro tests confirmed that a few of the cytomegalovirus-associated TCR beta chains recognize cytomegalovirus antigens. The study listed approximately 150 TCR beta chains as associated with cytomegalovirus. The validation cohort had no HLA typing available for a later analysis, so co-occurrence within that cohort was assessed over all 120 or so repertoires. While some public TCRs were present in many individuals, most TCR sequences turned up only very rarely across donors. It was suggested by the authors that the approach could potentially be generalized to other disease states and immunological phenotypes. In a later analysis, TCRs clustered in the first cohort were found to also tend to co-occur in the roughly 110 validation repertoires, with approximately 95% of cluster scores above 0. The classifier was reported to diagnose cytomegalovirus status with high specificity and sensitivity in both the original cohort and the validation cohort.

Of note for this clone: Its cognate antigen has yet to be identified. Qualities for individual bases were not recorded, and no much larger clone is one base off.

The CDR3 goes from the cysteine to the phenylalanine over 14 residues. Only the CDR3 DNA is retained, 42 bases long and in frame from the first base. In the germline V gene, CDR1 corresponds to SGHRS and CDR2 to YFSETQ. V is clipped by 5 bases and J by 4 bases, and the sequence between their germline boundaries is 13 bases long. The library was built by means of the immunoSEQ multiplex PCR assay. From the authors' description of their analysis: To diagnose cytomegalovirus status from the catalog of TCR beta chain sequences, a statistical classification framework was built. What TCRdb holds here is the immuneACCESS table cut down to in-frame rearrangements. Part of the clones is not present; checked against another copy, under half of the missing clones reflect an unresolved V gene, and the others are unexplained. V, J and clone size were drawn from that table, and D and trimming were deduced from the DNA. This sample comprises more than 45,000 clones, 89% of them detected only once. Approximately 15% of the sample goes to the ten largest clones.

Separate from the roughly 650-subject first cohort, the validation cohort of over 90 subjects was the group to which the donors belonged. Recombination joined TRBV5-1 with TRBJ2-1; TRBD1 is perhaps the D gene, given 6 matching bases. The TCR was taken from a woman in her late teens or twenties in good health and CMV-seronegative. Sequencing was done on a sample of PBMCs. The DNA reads TGCGCCAGCAGTTCGGACAGCAGTTACAATGAGCAGTTCTTC. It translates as CASSSDSSYNEQFF. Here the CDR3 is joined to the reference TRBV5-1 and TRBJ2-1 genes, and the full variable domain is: KAGVTQTPRYLIKTRGQQVTLSCSPISGHRSVSWYQQTPGQGLQFLFEYFSETQRNKGNFPGRFSGRQFSNSRSEMNVSTLELGDSALYLCASSSDSSYNEQFFGPGTRLTVL.